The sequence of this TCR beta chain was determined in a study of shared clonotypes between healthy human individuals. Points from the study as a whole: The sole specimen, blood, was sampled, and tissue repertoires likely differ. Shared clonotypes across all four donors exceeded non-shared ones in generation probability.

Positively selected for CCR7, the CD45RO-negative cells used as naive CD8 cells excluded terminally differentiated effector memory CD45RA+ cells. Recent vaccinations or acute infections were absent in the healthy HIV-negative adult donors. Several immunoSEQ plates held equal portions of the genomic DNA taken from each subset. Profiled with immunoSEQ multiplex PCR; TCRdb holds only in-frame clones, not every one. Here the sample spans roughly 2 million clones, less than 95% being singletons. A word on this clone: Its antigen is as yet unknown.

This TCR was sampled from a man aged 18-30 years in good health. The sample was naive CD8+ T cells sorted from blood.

CDR3 region: CASSPLVGTGANVLTF. The CDR3 coding sequence is TGTGCCAGCAGTCCCCTCGTCGGGACAGGGGCCAACGTCCTGACTTTC. The chain employs TRBV28 and TRBJ2-6; D is perhaps TRBD1 (6 bases). Trimming removed 5 bases at V and 4 bases at J, with 15 bases between. Per the germline V gene, CDR1 is MDHEN and CDR2 is SYDVKM. This CDR3 has 16 residues.